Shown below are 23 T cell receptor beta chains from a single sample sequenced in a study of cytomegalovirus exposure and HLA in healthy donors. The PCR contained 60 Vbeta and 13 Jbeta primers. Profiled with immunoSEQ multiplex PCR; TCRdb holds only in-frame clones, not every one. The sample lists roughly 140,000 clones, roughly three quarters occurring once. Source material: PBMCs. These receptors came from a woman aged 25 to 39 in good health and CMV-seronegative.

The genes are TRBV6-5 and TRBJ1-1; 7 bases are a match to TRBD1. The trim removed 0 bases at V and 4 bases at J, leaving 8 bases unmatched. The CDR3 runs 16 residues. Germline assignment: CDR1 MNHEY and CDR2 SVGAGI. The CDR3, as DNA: TGTGCCAGCAGTTACTCGAAGGGGGCGGGAGGCACTGAAGCTTTCTTT. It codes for CASSYSKGAGGTEAFF.

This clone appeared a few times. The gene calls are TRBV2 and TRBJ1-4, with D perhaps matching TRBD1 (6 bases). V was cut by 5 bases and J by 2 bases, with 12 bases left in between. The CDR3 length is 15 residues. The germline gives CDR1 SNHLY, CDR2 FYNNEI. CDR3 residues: CASSPQGQTNEKLFF. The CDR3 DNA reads TGTGCCAGCAGTCCCCAAGGACAGACTAATGAAAAACTGTTTTTT.

The CDR3 spells CASSTDRNEQFF. Here the CDR3 DNA reads TGCGCCAGCAGCACGGACAGAAATGAGCAGTTCTTC. The chain links TRBV5-1 to TRBJ2-1, with D possibly matching TRBD1 (6 bases). Germline V gene lookup returns CDR1 SGHRS and CDR2 YFSETQ. The CDR3 totals 12 residues. Trimming removed 4 bases from V and 7 bases from J, with 9 bases in between.

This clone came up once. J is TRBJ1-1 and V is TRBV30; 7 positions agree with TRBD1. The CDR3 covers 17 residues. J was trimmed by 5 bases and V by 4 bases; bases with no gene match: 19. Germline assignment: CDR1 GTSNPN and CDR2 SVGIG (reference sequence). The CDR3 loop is CAWTTWDRREGGTEAFF. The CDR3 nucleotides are TGTGCCTGGACTACCTGGGACAGACGGGAAGGGGGGACTGAAGCTTTCTTT.

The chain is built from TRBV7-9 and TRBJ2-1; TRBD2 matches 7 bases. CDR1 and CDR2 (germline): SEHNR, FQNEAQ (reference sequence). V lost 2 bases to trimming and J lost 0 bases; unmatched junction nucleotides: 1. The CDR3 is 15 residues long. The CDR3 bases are TGTGCCAGCAGCTTACTAGCGGCCTCCTACAATGAGCAGTTCTTC. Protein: CASSLLAASYNEQFF.

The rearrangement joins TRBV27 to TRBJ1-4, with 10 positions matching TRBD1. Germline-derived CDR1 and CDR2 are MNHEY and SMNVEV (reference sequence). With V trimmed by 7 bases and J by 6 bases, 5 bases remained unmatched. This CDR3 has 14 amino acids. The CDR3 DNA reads TGTGCCAGCACGACCGGGACAGGGGATGAAAAACTGTTTTTT. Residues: CASTTGTGDEKLFF. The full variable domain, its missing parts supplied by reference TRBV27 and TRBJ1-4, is EAQVTQNPRYLITVTGKKLTVTCSQNMNHEYMSWYRQDPGLGLRQIYYSMNVEVTDKGDVPEGYKVSRKEKRNFPLILESPSPNQTSLYFCASTTGTGDEKLFFGSGTQLSVL.

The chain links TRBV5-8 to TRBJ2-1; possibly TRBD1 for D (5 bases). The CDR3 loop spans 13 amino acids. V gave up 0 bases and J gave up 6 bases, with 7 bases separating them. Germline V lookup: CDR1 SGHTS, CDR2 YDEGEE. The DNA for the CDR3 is TGTGCCAGCAGCTTGGACAGGAGCAATGAGCAGTTCTTC. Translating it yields CASSLDRSNEQFF.

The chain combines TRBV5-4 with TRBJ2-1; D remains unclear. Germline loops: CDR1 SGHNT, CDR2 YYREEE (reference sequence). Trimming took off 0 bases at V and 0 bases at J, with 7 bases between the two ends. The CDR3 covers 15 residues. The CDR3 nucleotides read TGTGCCAGCAGCTTGGCTCGGAGCTCCTACAATGAGCAGTTCTTC. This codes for CASSLARSSYNEQFF.

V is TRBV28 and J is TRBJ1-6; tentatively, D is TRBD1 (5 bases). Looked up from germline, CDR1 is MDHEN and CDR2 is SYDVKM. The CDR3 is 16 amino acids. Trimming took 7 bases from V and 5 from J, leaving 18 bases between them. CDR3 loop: CASTPSRVDDNSPLHF. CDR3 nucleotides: TGTGCCAGCACCCCTTCCAGGGTAGATGATAATTCACCCCTCCACTTT.

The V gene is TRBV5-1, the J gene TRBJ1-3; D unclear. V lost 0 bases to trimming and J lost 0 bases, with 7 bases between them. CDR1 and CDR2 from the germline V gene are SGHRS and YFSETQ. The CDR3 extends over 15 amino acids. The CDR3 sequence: CASSLGLSSGNTIYF. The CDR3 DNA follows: TGCGCCAGCAGCTTGGGTCTGAGCTCTGGAAACACCATATATTTT.

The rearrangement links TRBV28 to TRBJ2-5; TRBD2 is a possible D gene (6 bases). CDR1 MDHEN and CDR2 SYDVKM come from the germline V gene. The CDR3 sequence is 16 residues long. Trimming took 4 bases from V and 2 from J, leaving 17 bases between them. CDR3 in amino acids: CASSSPAGLQQETQYF. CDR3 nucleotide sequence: TGTGCCAGCAGTTCACCCGCGGGACTGCAACAAGAGACCCAGTACTTC. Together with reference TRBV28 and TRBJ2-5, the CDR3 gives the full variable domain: DVKVTQSSRYLVKRTGEKVFLECVQDMDHENMFWYRQDPGLGLRLIYFSYDVKMKEKGDIPEGYSVSREKKERFSLILESASTNQTSMYLCASSSPAGLQQETQYFGPGTRLLVL.

The CDR3 DNA follows: TGTGCCAGCAGCGTGGACTTTCCCACAGATACGCAGTATTTT. It translates to CASSVDFPTDTQYF. The rearrangement joins TRBV7-8 to TRBJ2-3, with a tentative D call TRBD2 (5 bases). This CDR3 region has 14 residues. Trimming shortened V by 5 bases and J by 2 bases, and 11 bases separated the two germline ends. From germline, CDR1 is SGHVS and CDR2 FQNEAQ. The variable domain in full, with the rest retrieved from reference TRBV7-8 and TRBJ2-3, is GAGVSQSPRYKVAKRGQDVALRCDPISGHVSLFWYQQALGQGPEFLTYFQNEAQLDKSGLPSDRFFAERPEGSVSTLKIQRTQQEDSAVYLCASSVDFPTDTQYFGPGTRLTVL.

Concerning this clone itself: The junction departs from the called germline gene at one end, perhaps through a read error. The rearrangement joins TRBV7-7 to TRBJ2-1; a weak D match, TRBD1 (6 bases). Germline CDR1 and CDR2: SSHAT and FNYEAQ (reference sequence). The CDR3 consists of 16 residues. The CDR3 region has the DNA TGTGCTAGCAGCCGCTCCGGGACAACGCTTGGGAATGAGCAGTTCTTC. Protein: CASSRSGTTLGNEQFF.

CDR3 amino acids: CASSFQGPDTGELFF. The CDR3 bases are TGTGCCAGCAGCTTCCAGGGTCCGGACACCGGGGAGCTGTTTTTT. The chain couples TRBV7-9 to TRBJ2-2; weak D call: TRBD1 (5 bases). The CDR3 sequence is 15 residues long. CDR1 SEHNR and CDR2 FQNEAQ come from the germline V gene (reference sequence). The V and J ends lost 3 bases and 3 bases respectively, with 11 bases between them.

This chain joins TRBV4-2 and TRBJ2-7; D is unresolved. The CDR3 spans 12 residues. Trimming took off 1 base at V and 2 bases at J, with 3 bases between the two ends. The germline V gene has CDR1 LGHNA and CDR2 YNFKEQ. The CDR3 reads CASSQGPYEQYF. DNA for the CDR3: TGTGCCAGCAGCCAAGGGCCCTACGAGCAGTACTTC.

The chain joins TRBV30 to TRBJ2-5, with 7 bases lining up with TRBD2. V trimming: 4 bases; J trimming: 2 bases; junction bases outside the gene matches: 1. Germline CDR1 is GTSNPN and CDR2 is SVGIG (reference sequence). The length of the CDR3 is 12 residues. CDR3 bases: TGTGCCTGGACTAGCGGACAAGAGACCCAGTACTTC. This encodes CAWTSGQETQYF.

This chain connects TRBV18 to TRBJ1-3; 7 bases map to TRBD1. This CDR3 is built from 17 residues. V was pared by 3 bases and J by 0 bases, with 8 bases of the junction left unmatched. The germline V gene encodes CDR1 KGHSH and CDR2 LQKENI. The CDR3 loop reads CASSPRQGANSGNTIYF. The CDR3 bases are TGTGCCAGCTCACCGCGACAGGGTGCCAACTCTGGAAACACCATATATTTT. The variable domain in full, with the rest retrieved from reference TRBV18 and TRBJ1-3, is NAGVMQNPRHLVRRRGQEARLRCSPMKGHSHVYWYRQLPEEGLKFMVYLQKENIIDESGMPKERFSAEFPKEGPSILRIQQVVRGDSAAYFCASSPRQGANSGNTIYFGEGSWLTVV.

The CDR3 loop reads CASGLAGEGGELFF. Here the CDR3 DNA reads TGTGCCAGCGGACTAGCGGGAGAAGGCGGGGAGCTGTTTTTT. This chain links TRBV27 with TRBJ2-2; TRBD2 agrees at 13 bases. Losses at the gene ends were 8 bases for V and 7 bases for J; bases not matched to a gene: 4. Per the germline V gene, CDR1 is MNHEY and CDR2 is SMNVEV (reference sequence). The CDR3 contains 14 residues.

The CDR3 loop reads CASSPVSGGDSNQPQHF. The CDR3 DNA reads TGTGCCAGCAGTCCTGTTTCAGGGGGTGATAGCAATCAGCCCCAGCATTTT. The chain has TRBV28 and TRBJ1-5, with 7 bases identical to TRBD1. Germline trimming cut 5 bases from V and 0 bases from J; bases unmatched to any gene: 10. Germline V CDR1 and CDR2: MDHEN, SYDVKM. The CDR3 length is 17 residues.

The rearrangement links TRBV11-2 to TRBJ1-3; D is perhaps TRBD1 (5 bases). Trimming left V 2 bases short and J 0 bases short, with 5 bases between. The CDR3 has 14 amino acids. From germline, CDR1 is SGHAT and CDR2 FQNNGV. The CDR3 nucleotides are TGTGCCAGCAGCTTACAGGGCTCTGGAAACACCATATATTTT. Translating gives CASSLQGSGNTIYF.

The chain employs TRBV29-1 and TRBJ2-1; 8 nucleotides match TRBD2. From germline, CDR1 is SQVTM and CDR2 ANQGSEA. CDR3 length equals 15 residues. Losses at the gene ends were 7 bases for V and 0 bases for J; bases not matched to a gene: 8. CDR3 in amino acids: CSELGGGSSYNEQFF. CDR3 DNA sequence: TGCAGCGAACTCGGGGGGGGGAGCTCCTACAATGAGCAGTTCTTC.

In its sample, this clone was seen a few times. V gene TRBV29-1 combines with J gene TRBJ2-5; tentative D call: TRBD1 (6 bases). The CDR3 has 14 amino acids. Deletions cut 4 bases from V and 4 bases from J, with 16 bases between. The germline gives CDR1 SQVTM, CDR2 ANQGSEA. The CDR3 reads CSVVLQGLTETQYF. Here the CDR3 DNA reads TGCAGCGTTGTCCTACAGGGATTAACAGAGACCCAGTACTTC.

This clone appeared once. CDR3 amino acids: CASSQSGGPPTDTQYF. CDR3 nucleotides: TGCGCCAGCAGCCAGAGCGGGGGCCCACCCACAGATACGCAGTATTTT. This chain uses TRBV4-1 with TRBJ2-3, with TRBD2 matching over 8 bases. This CDR3 has 16 amino acids. The germline V gene has CDR1 MGHRA and CDR2 YSYEKL. The V gene end was trimmed by 3 bases and the J gene end by 2 bases; junction bases not matched to a gene: 7.